The subject of this entry is one TCR beta chain. This sample was included in a study of T cells in Graves' hyperthyroidism and ophthalmopathy. CDR1 is KGHDR, CDR2 SFDVKD, per germline. The ends were cut back, 5 bases at V and 0 bases at J, with 10 bases in the middle. The CDR3 runs to 15 residues. Amplification of TCR beta CDR3 regions was performed using RNA transcripts as template. HTBI primers were employed in a first-round RT-PCR of the TCR CDR3. TCRdb recomputed calls from the multiplex PCR reads with MiXCR, one row per CDR3 protein. The repertoire holds some 300,000 distinct CDR3 sequences, with about 19% as singletons.

The chain has TRBV24-1 and TRBJ2-1, with a possible D match to TRBD2 (5 bases). The material sequenced was blood. The receptor was isolated from a man aged 50-59 years with Graves' ophthalmopathy. The chain's CDR3 is CATSGSGPSYNEQFF. CDR3 nucleotide sequence: TGTGCCACCAGTGGGAGCGGCCCCTCCTACAATGAGCAGTTCTTC.